This entry lists 26 T cell receptor beta chains sequenced from one sample in a study of long-term antiretroviral therapy in people with HIV. An immunoSEQ assay, version v3.0, was performed at survey level. Generated by immunoSEQ multiplex PCR, the TCRdb table keeps only in-frame clones and is missing some. The sample lists 15,000 or so clones, roughly 88% seen once, with about 14% in the top ten. The sample was unsorted PBMCs, taken approximately 2.3 years before starting antiretroviral therapy. The receptors were gathered from a young woman with HIV.

The gene calls are TRBV5-1 and TRBJ1-1; D remains unclear. V was cut by 4 bases and J by 0 bases, with 10 bases left in between. CDR3 length: 14 amino acids. Germline lookup yields CDR1 SGHRS and CDR2 YFSETQ. The CDR3 coding sequence is TGCGCCAGCAGCCCAGGAGGGATGAACACTGAAGCTTTCTTT. It codes for CASSPGGMNTEAFF.

The rearrangement links TRBV5-4 to TRBJ1-2; D not resolved. The CDR3 covers 15 residues. Looked up from germline, CDR1 is SGHNT and CDR2 is YYREEE (reference sequence). The ends were cut back, 1 base at V and 4 bases at J, with 14 bases in the middle. The CDR3 DNA sequence: TGTGCCAGCAGCTTGTGGCAGTCGATAGGCTATGGCTACACCTTC. It translates to CASSLWQSIGYGYTF.

The chain carries TRBV29-1 and TRBJ1-5; D gene uncertain. Germline V gene sequence: CDR1 SQVTM, CDR2 ANQGSEA. The ends were cut back, 4 bases at V and 2 bases at J, with 9 bases in the middle. CDR3 length: 13 amino acids. DNA for the CDR3: TGCAGCGTTGGGGGAACTCGCAATCAGCCCCAGCATTTT. It specifies CSVGGTRNQPQHF. The entire variable domain, with the rest obtained from reference TRBV29-1 and TRBJ1-5, is as follows: SAVISQKPSRDICQRGTSLTIQCQVDSQVTMMFWYRQQPGQSLTLIATANQGSEATYESGFVIDKFPISRPNLTFSTLTVSNMSPEDSSIYLCSVGGTRNQPQHFGDGTRLSIL.

The CDR3 sequence: CASSPLSTSSSYEQYF. Written as DNA, the CDR3 is TGTGCCAGCAGCCCCCTGTCTACATCAAGCTCCTACGAGCAGTACTTC. This chain links TRBV9 with TRBJ2-7; D unresolved. This CDR3 is 16 amino acids long. V was pared by 4 bases and J by 0 bases, with 17 bases between. Germline loops: CDR1 SGDLS, CDR2 YYNGEE. The whole variable domain, filled in from reference TRBV9 and TRBJ2-7, reads DSGVTQTPKHLITATGQRVTLRCSPRSGDLSVYWYQQSLDQGLQFLIQYYNGEERAKGNILERFSAQQFPDLHSELNLSSLELGDSALYFCASSPLSTSSSYEQYFGPGTRLTVT.

This sequence joins TRBV6-5 and TRBJ1-2, with D possibly TRBD1 on 5 matching bases. The CDR3 runs to 13 residues. V was shortened by 4 bases and J by 5 bases, with 11 bases between the two germline ends. Germline CDR1 reads MNHEY; CDR2 reads SVGAGI. The CDR3 loop reads CASSSGPEYGYTF. CDR3 DNA: TGTGCCAGCAGTTCGGGACCGGAGTATGGCTACACCTTC.

This sequence joins TRBV5-5 and TRBJ1-1; weak D call: TRBD1 (6 bases). The germline V gene encodes CDR1 SGHKS and CDR2 YYEKEE (reference sequence). Trimming shortened V by 4 bases and J by 3 bases, and 19 bases separated the two germline ends. The CDR3 runs 16 residues. The CDR3 DNA is TGTGCCAGCAGCCCTTGGGGGGCGGATCGAGACACTGAAGCTTTCTTT. It is translated as CASSPWGADRDTEAFF. Full variable domain (rest looked up from reference TRBV5-5 and TRBJ1-1): DAGVTQSPTHLIKTRGQQVTLRCSPISGHKSVSWYQQVLGQGPQFIFQYYEKEERGRGNFPDRFSARQFPNYSSELNVNALLLGDSALYLCASSPWGADRDTEAFFGQGTRLTVV.

The chain's CDR3 is CASSLHSQNTGELFF. CDR3 sequence (DNA): TGTGCCAGCAGCTTACACAGCCAGAACACCGGGGAGCTGTTTTTT. The V gene is TRBV7-3, the J gene TRBJ2-2; D is ambiguous. V lost 2 bases and J lost 1, with 8 bases in between. The germline CDR1 and CDR2 sequences are SGHTA and FQGTGA. The CDR3 covers 15 residues.

Of note for this clone: Germline and junction disagree at one end, which may indicate a read error. The V gene is TRBV6-6, the J gene TRBJ2-2, with TRBD1 identical over 10 bases. This CDR3 is 16 amino acids long. The V gene's germline CDR1 is MNHNY and CDR2 SVGAGI (reference sequence). CDR3 nucleotide sequence: TGTGCCAGCAGTAAACGACAGGGGGCGAACGCCGGGGAGCTGTTTTTT. Its protein is CASSKRQGANAGELFF.

The V call is TRBV19, the J call TRBJ2-7; 7 nucleotides align to TRBD1. Germline V lookup: CDR1 LNHDA, CDR2 SQIVND (reference sequence). The CDR3 is made up of 15 amino acids. Germline trimming cut 6 bases from V and 3 bases from J; bases unmatched to any gene: 11. The CDR3: CASSYNRGRNYEQYF. CDR3 nucleotide sequence: TGTGCCAGTAGCTACAACAGGGGACGAAACTACGAGCAGTACTTC.

This clone was seen a single time. The rearrangement joins TRBV27 to TRBJ2-6; D call uncertain. The CDR3 is 17 residues long. Trimming removed 6 bases from V and 0 bases from J, with 15 bases in between. CDR1 is MNHEY, CDR2 SMNVEV, per germline (reference sequence). The CDR3 bases are TGTGCCAGCAGAACCGGCCCGAGGAACTCTGGGGCCAACGTCCTGACTTTC. Translation: CASRTGPRNSGANVLTF.

V is TRBV25-1 and J is TRBJ2-7; 7 bases fit TRBD1. This CDR3 is 13 amino acids long. The trim removed 3 bases at V and 4 bases at J, leaving 3 bases unmatched. The V gene's germline CDR1 is MGHDK and CDR2 SYGVNS. This CDR3 reads CASSEGTVYEQYF. CDR3 coding DNA: TGTGCCAGCAGTGAGGGGACAGTGTACGAGCAGTACTTC.

J is TRBJ2-5 and V is TRBV10-3; D call uncertain. CDR3 length: 13 residues. V was shortened by 4 bases and J by 4 bases, with 10 bases between the two germline ends. Germline V gene lookup returns CDR1 ENHRY and CDR2 SYGVKD. The CDR3 loop is CAISGLKLETQYF. The CDR3 nucleotides read TGTGCCATCAGTGGCTTGAAATTAGAGACCCAGTACTTC.

CDR3 DNA sequence: TGTGCCAGCAGCTTAGTGGTGAACACCGGGGAGCTGTTTTTT. Encoded protein: CASSLVVNTGELFF. V is TRBV7-2 and J is TRBJ2-2; D call uncertain. CDR1 is SGHTA and CDR2 is FQGNSA in the germline V gene. The CDR3 has 14 residues. V lost 1 base to trimming and J lost 1 base, with 4 bases between them.

The rearrangement links TRBV11-2 to TRBJ1-3; D gene ambiguous. The CDR3 has 15 residues. The V gene's germline CDR1 is SGHAT and CDR2 FQNNGV. The V end was cut by 1 base, the J end by 0 bases, with 7 bases between. The CDR3 loop reads CASSLGPDSGNTIYF. Written as DNA, the CDR3 is TGTGCCAGCAGCTTAGGGCCAGACTCTGGAAACACCATATATTTT.

The rearrangement joins TRBV6-5 to TRBJ1-2, with D perhaps matching TRBD1 (5 bases). Between the trimmed V and J ends, which lost 4 bases and 2 bases, there was a span of 11 bases. The CDR3 has 14 residues. The germline gives CDR1 MNHEY, CDR2 SVGAGI. The CDR3 region is CASSFRASNYGYTF. DNA for the CDR3: TGTGCCAGCAGTTTCAGGGCCTCCAACTATGGCTACACCTTC.

The rearrangement joins TRBV30 to TRBJ1-1; no clear D gene. The V end lost 0 bases, the J end lost 7 bases, and 15 bases lay between the germline ends. CDR1 and CDR2 (germline): GTSNPN, SVGIG (reference sequence). There are 14 residues in the CDR3. The CDR3 loop is CAWSVYGRSGEAFF. CDR3 in DNA: TGTGCCTGGAGTGTATATGGTCGGTCCGGTGAAGCTTTCTTT.

CDR3 protein: CAWGQGGSPLHF. The CDR3 nucleotides are TGTGCCTGGGGACAGGGAGGTTCACCCCTCCACTTT. V gene TRBV30 combines with J gene TRBJ1-6, with 8 bases matching TRBD1. Trimming removed 5 bases from V and 9 bases from J; junction bases left unmatched: 3. The germline V gene encodes CDR1 GTSNPN and CDR2 SVGIG (reference sequence). This CDR3 has 12 residues.

The CDR3 bases are TGTGCCAGCAGCTTGCAAGATACGCAGTATTTT. This translates into CASSLQDTQYF. The chain has TRBV5-6 and TRBJ2-3; D unresolved. Trimming pared 1 base from V and 5 bases from J, leaving 2 bases between. The V gene's germline CDR1 is SGHDT and CDR2 YYEEEE. The CDR3 consists of 11 residues.

This chain uses TRBV19 with TRBJ1-3; D not resolved. The CDR3 is made up of 15 amino acids. The germline V gene encodes CDR1 LNHDA and CDR2 SQIVND (reference sequence). V dropped 6 bases and J dropped 0 bases, with 12 bases sitting between them. DNA of the CDR3: TGTGCCAGTAGCCCCGGACGGCACTCTGGAAACACCATATATTTT. Translated: CASSPGRHSGNTIYF. Complete variable domain (other parts from reference TRBV19 and TRBJ1-3): DGGITQSPKYLFRKEGQNVTLSCEQNLNHDAMYWYRQDPGQGLRLIYYSQIVNDFQKGDIAEGYSVSREKKESFPLTVTSAQKNPTAFYLCASSPGRHSGNTIYFGEGSWLTVV.

This clone showed up just once. This sequence joins TRBV7-9 and TRBJ1-3, with D perhaps TRBD1 (6 bases). Trimming left V 4 bases short and J 4 bases short, with 14 bases between. Germline-derived CDR1 and CDR2 are SEHNR and FQNEAQ (reference sequence). This CDR3 region has 15 residues. Here the CDR3 reads CASSSNRVAGNTIYF. CDR3 DNA: TGTGCCAGCAGCTCCAACAGGGTGGCAGGAAACACCATATATTTT.

V usage is TRBV7-2 and J usage is TRBJ2-7; D not certain. V was clipped by 0 bases and J by 3 bases, with 6 bases between them. Germline CDR1 is SGHTA and CDR2 is FQGNSA. This CDR3 is built from 13 residues. CDR3 residues: CASSLAHSYEQYF. CDR3 nucleotides: TGTGCCAGCAGCTTAGCGCATAGCTACGAGCAGTACTTC.

The chain combines TRBV5-1 with TRBJ1-6; D is possibly TRBD1 (5 bases). V lost 4 bases, J lost 10 bases, and 12 bases lay in between. The CDR3 sequence is 13 residues long. Germline V CDR1 and CDR2: SGHRS, YFSETQ. The CDR3 nucleotides are TGCGCCAGCAGCCCTGCCAGGGAATCACCCCTCCACTTT. Protein sequence: CASSPARESPLHF.

This chain links TRBV5-1 with TRBJ2-3; 16 nucleotides align to TRBD2. J gave up 6 bases and V 0 bases, and 7 bases lay outside the gene matches. Germline V gene lookup returns CDR1 SGHRS and CDR2 YFSETQ. This CDR3 has 18 residues. The CDR3 region is CASSLEGTSGGALDTQYF. DNA for the CDR3: TGCGCCAGCAGCTTGGAGGGGACTAGCGGGGGGGCCTTGGATACGCAGTATTTT.

The chain employs TRBV5-1 and TRBJ1-1; 7 nucleotides agree with TRBD1. CDR1 is SGHRS, CDR2 YFSETQ, per germline. The CDR3 is made up of 14 amino acids. Trimming at V came to 3 bases and at J to 2 bases, leaving 4 bases not matched to a gene. CDR3 in amino acids: CASSWNRGNTEAFF. The CDR3 bases are TGCGCCAGCAGCTGGAACAGGGGAAACACTGAAGCTTTCTTT. The full variable domain, its missing parts supplied by reference TRBV5-1 and TRBJ1-1, is KAGVTQTPRYLIKTRGQQVTLSCSPISGHRSVSWYQQTPGQGLQFLFEYFSETQRNKGNFPGRFSGRQFSNSRSEMNVSTLELGDSALYLCASSWNRGNTEAFFGQGTRLTVV.

V is TRBV5-6 and J is TRBJ1-4; 10 nucleotides line up with TRBD1. CDR3 length: 15 amino acids. V was clipped by 3 bases and J by 5 bases; unmatched bases: 4. Germline V lookup: CDR1 SGHDT, CDR2 YYEEEE. The DNA of the CDR3 is TGTGCCAGCAGCTCCCGACAGGGGGCAAATGAAAAACTGTTTTTT. This sequence encodes CASSSRQGANEKLFF.

This chain joins TRBV5-4 and TRBJ2-7; maybe TRBD1 (6 bases). Trimming removed 0 bases from V and 4 bases from J, with 14 bases in between. Germline CDR1 is SGHNT and CDR2 is YYREEE (reference sequence). The CDR3 loop spans 15 amino acids. The CDR3 DNA is TGTGCCAGCAGCTTGGACGAGGGGGTGTATTACGAGCAGTACTTC. As protein: CASSLDEGVYYEQYF.